Each of the 8 T cell receptor beta chains below was sequenced from the same sample in a study of T cell responses to AZD1222 COVID-19 vaccine. The assay was immunoSEQ multiplex PCR, and TCRdb's table has in-frame clones only and misses some. The sample holds some 150,000 clones, 92% seen once. Specimen: peripheral blood, collected on day 0 of MenACWY control vaccination. The source is an adult in good health.

This sequence joins TRBV6-5 and TRBJ1-6; D ambiguous. The CDR3 covers 13 residues. Trimming stripped 0 bases from V and 8 bases from J, with 5 bases between. The germline CDR1 and CDR2 sequences are MNHEY and SVGAGI. The CDR3 reads CASSYSYDSPLHF. CDR3 nucleotides: TGTGCCAGCAGTTACTCATACGATTCACCCCTCCACTTT.

The rearrangement joins TRBV11-1 to TRBJ2-7; weak D call: TRBD1 (5 bases). The CDR3 length is 14 residues. Deletions cut 4 bases from V and 1 base from J, with 11 bases between. CDR1 is SGHAT, CDR2 FQDESV, per germline (reference sequence). CDR3 bases: TGTGCCAGCAGCTCATATTACAGGTCCTACGAGCAGTACTTC. Translating gives CASSSYYRSYEQYF.

The DNA for the CDR3 is TGCGCCAGCAGCTTAAGGGTTCAGGGGGAGAGCTACACCTTC. Translation: CASSLRVQGESYTF. The V gene is TRBV5-1, the J gene TRBJ1-2; TRBD1 agrees at 7 bases. Looked up from germline, CDR1 is SGHRS and CDR2 is YFSETQ. This CDR3 is built from 14 residues. The ends lost 2 bases at V and 9 bases at J; junction bases unmatched: 10.

The chain carries TRBV27 and TRBJ2-2; 11 nucleotides match TRBD1. The trim removed 3 bases at V and 5 bases at J, leaving 2 bases unmatched. CDR1 is MNHEY, CDR2 SMNVEV, per germline (reference sequence). The CDR3 length is 15 residues. CDR3 amino acids: CASSFGTGGTGELFF. CDR3 DNA sequence: TGTGCCAGCAGTTTCGGGACAGGGGGAACCGGGGAGCTGTTTTTT.

The rearrangement uses TRBV3-1 (or the pseudogene TRBV3-2) and TRBJ2-7; maybe TRBD2 (5 bases). This CDR3 region has 15 residues. Trimming removed 4 bases from V and 5 bases from J, with 18 bases in between. Per germline, CDR1 LGHDT and CDR2 YNNKEL (reference sequence). As DNA, the CDR3 is TGTGCCAGCAGCCCTCTAGCTGGGCAGGTGAACGAGCAGTACTTC. Translated, it gives CASSPLAGQVNEQYF.

The chain links TRBV5-1 to TRBJ1-1; the D gene is possibly TRBD1 (6 bases). V shed 4 bases and J shed 1 base, with 11 bases lying between them. This CDR3 has 14 residues. Looked up from germline, CDR1 is SGHRS and CDR2 is YFSETQ. CDR3 coding DNA: TGCGCCAGCAGCCTGACACAGGGGAACACTGAAGCTTTCTTT. This sequence encodes CASSLTQGNTEAFF.

The chain carries TRBV5-5 and TRBJ1-2; D is perhaps TRBD1 (6 bases). Germline CDR1 and CDR2: SGHKS and YYEKEE (reference sequence). V dropped 4 bases and J dropped 2 bases, with 15 bases sitting between them. The CDR3 totals 15 residues. This CDR3 reads CASSLTYTGNYGYTF. As DNA, the CDR3 is TGTGCCAGCAGCCTTACTTACACAGGGAACTATGGCTACACCTTC.

The chain carries TRBV6-5 and TRBJ1-6, with 7 bases identical to TRBD1. The CDR3 consists of 14 residues. With 6 bases clipped from V and 9 bases from J, the junction kept 8 bases outside the gene matches. Germline lookup yields CDR1 MNHEY and CDR2 SVGAGI. The DNA for the CDR3 is TGTGCCAGCAGCCTCGACAGGGCAGGTTCACCCCTCCACTTT. Residues: CASSLDRAGSPLHF.